These 27 T cell receptor beta chains were sequenced from one sample in a study of early T cells in non-severe SARS-CoV-2 infection. TCRdb re-called the 5' RACE reads through MiXCR, storing one row per CDR3 protein. Here the sample spans 84,000 or so distinct CDR3 sequences, around 14% being singletons. Sequenced material: whole blood. The receptors were sampled from an adult who was a healthcare worker with PCR-confirmed SARS-CoV-2 infection or an uninfected control (not recorded which).

This clonotype has more than one count but fewer than ten. The V and J genes are TRBV7-2 and TRBJ2-1; 8 bases match TRBD1. The CDR3 has 15 residues. Germline CDR1 reads SGHTA; CDR2 reads FQGNSA. The ends lost 0 bases at V and 15 bases at J; junction bases unmatched: 13. CDR3 sequence reads: CASSLAAVKTGVRFF. The CDR3 region has the DNA TGTGCCAGCAGCTTAGCGGCGGTAAAGACAGGGGTAAGGTTCTTC.

This clonotype has a handful of counts. The J gene is TRBJ2-5, the V gene TRBV7-9, with D perhaps matching TRBD2 (5 bases). The CDR3 sequence is 14 residues long. Germline CDR1 SEHNR, CDR2 FQNEAQ (reference sequence). V lost 3 bases and J lost 4, with 12 bases in between. This CDR3 is CASSFASRLETQYF. The CDR3 DNA reads as TGTGCCAGCAGCTTTGCTAGCAGACTAGAGACCCAGTACTTC. Filled out from reference TRBV7-9 and TRBJ2-5, the complete variable domain reads DTGVSQNPRHKITKRGQNVTFRCDPISEHNRLYWYRQTLGQGPEFLTYFQNEAQLEKSRLLSDRFSAERPKGSFSTLEIQRTEQGDSAMYLCASSFASRLETQYFGPGTRLLVL.

This clonotype came up many times. The chain joins TRBV12-3 or TRBV12-4 to TRBJ1-1; D gene uncertain. The CDR3 has 14 amino acids. Trimming removed 5 bases at V and 5 bases at J, with 15 bases between. DNA for the CDR3: TGTGCCAGCAGTCCCCGACGGACCTTGACTGAAGCTTTCTTT. It codes for CASSPRRTLTEAFF.

This chain uses TRBV28 with TRBJ2-3; TRBD1 matches 8 bases. J lost 2 bases, V lost 5 bases, and 9 bases had no gene match. CDR3 length: 16 residues. Germline V gene data show CDR1 as MDHEN and CDR2 as SYDVKM. The CDR3 reads CASSRRGQGYTDTQYF. For the CDR3, the DNA is TGTGCCAGCAGTCGGCGAGGACAGGGATACACAGATACGCAGTATTTT.

This clonotype turned up a few times. This chain connects TRBV5-1 to TRBJ2-2, with D perhaps TRBD1 or TRBD2 (5 bases each). The CDR3 runs to 16 residues. V was pared by 4 bases and J by 0 bases, with 13 bases between. Germline-derived CDR1 and CDR2 are SGHRS and YFSETQ. The CDR3 DNA sequence: TGCGCCAGCAGCCGGGACGGGCAGTCGAACACCGGGGAGCTGTTTTTT. Amino acids: CASSRDGQSNTGELFF.

In its sample, this clonotype was seen a few times. The rearrangement joins TRBV2 to TRBJ1-5, with D tentatively TRBD1 (6 bases). The CDR3 extends over 14 amino acids. Germline V lookup: CDR1 SNHLY, CDR2 FYNNEI. The V and J ends lost 6 bases and 3 bases respectively, with 12 bases between them. The CDR3 DNA reads as TGTGCCAGCAGACTCCGGGACACCAATCAGCCCCAGCATTTT. Its protein product is CASRLRDTNQPQHF. Filled out from reference TRBV2 and TRBJ1-5, the complete variable domain reads EPEVTQTPSHQVTQMGQEVILRCVPISNHLYFYWYRQILGQKVEFLVSFYNNEISEKSEIFDDQFSVERPDGSNFTLKIRSTKLEDSAMYFCASRLRDTNQPQHFGDGTRLSIL.

The V call is TRBV12-3 or TRBV12-4, the J call TRBJ2-2, with D possibly matching TRBD1 (6 bases). V was cut by 5 bases and J by 1 base, with 11 bases left in between. The CDR3 is made up of 15 amino acids. CDR3 sequence: CASSQGWENTGELFF. CDR3 coding DNA: TGTGCCAGCAGTCAGGGGTGGGAGAACACCGGGGAGCTGTTTTTT.

The chain couples TRBV12-3 or TRBV12-4 to TRBJ2-5; D unresolved. The CDR3 spans 14 residues. V was shortened by 3 bases and J by 0 bases, with 8 bases between the two germline ends. This CDR3 reads CASSFGGNQETQYF. DNA for the CDR3: TGTGCCAGCAGTTTTGGCGGTAACCAAGAGACCCAGTACTTC.

This clonotype has a handful of counts. The CDR3 DNA sequence: TGTGCCAGCAGCGAAGAGACAGCAACTAATGAAAAACTGTTTTTT. This sequence encodes CASSEETATNEKLFF. The J gene is TRBJ1-4, the V gene TRBV7-8; possible D gene TRBD1, 5 bases. V was clipped by 5 bases and J by 0 bases, with 10 bases between them. The CDR3 is 15 amino acids. Germline CDR1 SGHVS, CDR2 FQNEAQ.

CDR3 DNA: TGTGCCAGTAGGACAGGGGCCTACGAGCAGTACTTC. This encodes CASRTGAYEQYF. The chain links TRBV2 to TRBJ2-7, with 9 positions matching TRBD1. J was trimmed by 2 bases and V by 9 bases; bases with no gene match: 2. The CDR3 consists of 12 residues. Looked up from germline, CDR1 is SNHLY and CDR2 is FYNNEI.

This clonotype was recorded many times. V is TRBV18 and J is TRBJ1-2; D possibly corresponds to TRBD1 (6 bases). CDR3 length: 15 residues. Germline CDR1 KGHSH, CDR2 LQKENI. V lost 2 bases, J lost 4 bases, and 14 bases lay in between. The CDR3 coding sequence is TGTGCCAGCTCACCAGGACAGTCGCCAAGCTATGGCTACACCTTC. Amino acids: CASSPGQSPSYGYTF.

This clonotype has at least ten counts. The rearrangement uses TRBV12-3 or TRBV12-4 and TRBJ1-3; 7 bases line up with TRBD1. J was trimmed by 4 bases and V by 5 bases; bases with no gene match: 5. This CDR3 comprises 14 residues. The CDR3 spells CASSQTGSGNTIYF. CDR3 DNA: TGTGCCAGCAGTCAGACAGGGTCGGGAAACACCATATATTTT.

CDR3 protein: CASSLGPGTEAFF. CDR3 nucleotides: TGTGCCAGCAGTTTAGGACCGGGAACTGAAGCTTTCTTT. The rearrangement links TRBV12-3 or TRBV12-4 to TRBJ1-1, with no clear D. The CDR3 sequence is 13 residues long. Trimming cost V 1 base and J 5 bases, with 8 bases left between them.

This clonotype was seen a few times. The rearrangement joins TRBV7-2 to TRBJ2-1; 7 nucleotides line up with TRBD2. Per the germline V gene, CDR1 is SGHTA and CDR2 is FQGNSA. The CDR3 is made up of 14 amino acids. The junction had 5 bases not matched to a gene; V was cut back by 1 base and J by 8 bases. CDR3 in amino acids: CASSLVGGRDEQFF. The DNA of the CDR3 is TGTGCCAGCAGCTTAGTCGGAGGGAGGGATGAGCAGTTCTTC. Using reference TRBV7-2 and TRBJ2-1 for the parts outside the CDR3, the full variable domain is GAGVSQSPSNKVTEKGKDVELRCDPISGHTALYWYRQSLGQGLEFLIYFQGNSAPDKSGLPSDRFSAERTGGSVSTLTIQRTQQEDSAVYLCASSLVGGRDEQFFGPGTRLTVL.

V and J are TRBV10-3 and TRBJ1-5; D may be TRBD1 (6 bases). The germline V and J ends were trimmed by 6 bases and 3 bases, with 12 bases remaining between them. CDR3 length: 14 amino acids. CDR1 is ENHRY and CDR2 is SYGVKD in the germline V gene. CDR3 bases: TGTGCCATCAGCCAAGAGGGGGACAATCAGCCCCAGCATTTT. Translated: CAISQEGDNQPQHF.

The gene calls are TRBV28 and TRBJ1-5; maybe TRBD1 (6 bases). V was clipped by 8 bases and J by 5 bases, with 22 bases between them. Germline lookup yields CDR1 MDHEN and CDR2 SYDVKM. The CDR3 loop spans 16 amino acids. For the CDR3, the DNA is TGTGCCAGCGGATGGCACTGGGGGCCGGGTGATCAGCCCCAGCATTTT. This encodes CASGWHWGPGDQPQHF.

The chain employs TRBV20-1 and TRBJ2-6, with 8 bases matching TRBD1. Per germline, CDR1 DFQATT and CDR2 SNEGSKA (reference sequence). V was clipped by 6 bases and J by 0 bases; unmatched bases: 16. The length of the CDR3 is 19 residues. The CDR3, as DNA: TGCAGTGCCGTAGTCGCGGGCGGGACAGGCCTCTCTGGGGCCAACGTCCTGACTTTC. It codes for CSAVVAGGTGLSGANVLTF.

This clonotype has ten or more counts. This chain links TRBV29-1 with TRBJ2-3; 7 nucleotides agree with TRBD1. Trimming removed 4 bases from V and 0 bases from J; junction bases left unmatched: 7. Per the germline V gene, CDR1 is SQVTM and CDR2 is ANQGSEA. This CDR3 is built from 15 residues. The CDR3, as DNA: TGCAGCGTTGGGGGACAGCGAATAAGCACAGATACGCAGTATTTT. This translates into CSVGGQRISTDTQYF.

This clonotype has just a few counts. J is TRBJ2-2 and V is TRBV10-3; D call uncertain. The V gene's germline CDR1 is ENHRY and CDR2 SYGVKD. V was pared by 7 bases and J by 1 base, with 4 bases between. The CDR3 has 12 amino acids. The CDR3 reads CAINGNTGELFF. The CDR3 DNA follows: TGTGCCATCAACGGGAACACCGGGGAGCTGTTTTTT.

This clonotype was counted between two and nine times. The chain couples TRBV7-2 to TRBJ2-3, with TRBD2 identical over 10 bases. The germline gives CDR1 SGHTA, CDR2 FQGNSA. The trim removed 4 bases at V and 4 bases at J, leaving 5 bases unmatched. The CDR3 covers 15 residues. This CDR3 reads CASSYSGGSPDTQYF. For the CDR3, the DNA is TGTGCCAGCAGCTATAGCGGGGGGTCTCCAGATACGCAGTATTTT.

This sequence joins TRBV6-6 and TRBJ2-2; 7 bases fit TRBD1. Germline CDR1 is MNHNY and CDR2 is SVGAGI (reference sequence). V lost 5 bases and J lost 7; bases outside the gene matches: 4. This CDR3 spans 13 amino acids. The chain's CDR3 is CASSRTGGGELFF. DNA for the CDR3: TGTGCCAGCAGTCGGACAGGCGGCGGGGAGCTGTTTTTT.

The J gene is TRBJ2-1, the V gene TRBV2; D ambiguous. Trimming removed 5 bases at V and 5 bases at J, with 13 bases between. The CDR3 runs to 14 residues. CDR1 SNHLY and CDR2 FYNNEI come from the germline V gene. The CDR3 DNA reads as TGTGCCAGCAGTCCTGGCTACAGCGACAATGAGCAGTTCTTC. Amino acids: CASSPGYSDNEQFF.

The genes are TRBV20-1 and TRBJ2-3, with D perhaps being TRBD1 or TRBD2 (5 bases each). The CDR3 length is 12 residues. V lost 1 base to trimming and J lost 9 bases, with 11 bases between them. Germline assignment: CDR1 DFQATT and CDR2 SNEGSKA (reference sequence). CDR3 sequence reads: CSARGGPSTQYF. The DNA of the CDR3 is TGCAGTGCTAGAGGGGGACCCAGCACGCAGTATTTT.

This clonotype appeared many times. This chain joins TRBV4-3 and TRBJ2-7, with TRBD2 matching over 10 bases. After removal of 1 base from V and 2 bases from J, the junction contained 2 bases not matched to a gene. This CDR3 region has 15 residues. CDR1 is LGHNA and CDR2 is YSLEER in the germline V gene. CDR3 sequence (DNA): TGCGCCAGCAGCCAAGGTCTAGCGGGGGCCTACGAGCAGTACTTC. It translates to CASSQGLAGAYEQYF.

The chain uses TRBV18 and TRBJ2-7; D is ambiguous. V was cut by 6 bases and J by 2 bases, with 11 bases left in between. The length of the CDR3 is 13 residues. Germline assignment: CDR1 KGHSH and CDR2 LQKENI. The CDR3 coding sequence is TGTGCCAGCTCTCCGGACGCTACCTACGAGCAGTACTTC. Its translation is CASSPDATYEQYF.

The chain joins TRBV20-1 to TRBJ2-1; the D gene is possibly TRBD1 (5 bases). Germline-derived CDR1 and CDR2 are DFQATT and SNEGSKA (reference sequence). The CDR3 has 11 residues. Trimming pared 5 bases from V and 8 bases from J, leaving 10 bases between. CDR3 nucleotide sequence: TGCAGTGCTCCCAGGGTGGATGAGCAGTTCTTC. Amino acid sequence: CSAPRVDEQFF.

This clonotype was found a few times. DNA for the CDR3: TGTGCCAGCAGTTCGACAGGGGGCGCCTATGGCTACACCTTC. It encodes CASSSTGGAYGYTF. This sequence joins TRBV28 and TRBJ1-2, with TRBD1 matching 10 bases. J lost 4 bases, V lost 4 bases, and 3 bases had no gene match. This CDR3 spans 14 amino acids. Germline loops: CDR1 MDHEN, CDR2 SYDVKM.